This TCR beta chain was observed in a study of cytomegalovirus exposure and HLA in healthy donors. Study at large: Earlier work reported approximately 110 million unique TCR beta sequences from about 200 million T cells.

The CDR3 has 11 amino acids. The V gene's germline CDR1 is SNHLY and CDR2 FYNNEI. The germline V and J ends were trimmed by 11 bases and 8 bases, with 15 bases remaining between them. Whole-study results and caveats: It was confirmed in vitro that a few of the CMV-associated chains were specific for CMV antigens. Researchers reported in a later analysis that a missense DCLRE1C variant was tied to TCR beta V- and J-gene trimming. It was taken for granted in presence/absence analyses that sequencing depth across donors was roughly uniform.

Researchers ran the PCR with 60 Vbeta and 13 Jbeta primers. Sequencing was performed with immunoSEQ multiplex PCR; in TCRdb, only in-frame clones are kept and a portion is missing. This sample has roughly 93,000 clones; around 78% occur once, and the top ten carry 0.57%. With respect to this clone: Antigen: not known.

This TCR was sampled from a man between 25 and 39 years old in good health and CMV-seronegative. The sample taken for sequencing was PBMCs. This sequence joins TRBV2 and TRBJ1-2; D is possibly TRBD1 (5 bases). The CDR3 DNA sequence: TGTGCCTTTGGGACTACGCGGGGCTACACCTTC. Its protein product is CAFGTTRGYTF.